This passage covers 24 T cell receptor beta chains from one sample sequenced in a study of blood T cell repertoires in COVID-19. The assay was immunoSEQ multiplex PCR, and TCRdb's table has in-frame clones only and misses some. The data contain 150,000 to 200,000 clones, around 78% of them singletons. Sequencing was performed on peripheral blood. These receptors all stem from an elderly woman with active or convalescent COVID-19.

The chain carries TRBV19 and TRBJ1-1; the D gene is possibly TRBD1 (5 bases). There are 15 residues in the CDR3. The germline V gene has CDR1 LNHDA and CDR2 SQIVND (reference sequence). V was pared by 5 bases and J by 1 base, with 14 bases between. The CDR3 loop is CASSVGDWGNTEAFF. The DNA for the CDR3 is TGTGCCAGTAGTGTGGGGGACTGGGGGAACACTGAAGCTTTCTTT.

The CDR3 DNA reads as TGTGCCAGTAGTACCTTAGCGGGGAGCTCCTACAATGAGCAGTTCTTC. Translating gives CASSTLAGSSYNEQFF. V is TRBV19 and J is TRBJ2-1; 8 positions match TRBD2. The CDR3 is made up of 16 amino acids. V shed 4 bases and J 0 bases; nucleotides not matched to a gene: 5. The germline CDR1 and CDR2 sequences are LNHDA and SQIVND (reference sequence).

This chain connects TRBV30 to TRBJ2-5; D is perhaps TRBD1 (5 bases). The CDR3 spans 12 residues. The germline gives CDR1 GTSNPN, CDR2 SVGIG (reference sequence). Trimming stripped 2 bases from V and 5 bases from J, with 9 bases between. Here the CDR3 DNA reads TGTGCCTGGAGTACGACAGCGGAGACCCAGTACTTC. Amino acids: CAWSTTAETQYF.

The chain joins TRBV2 to TRBJ1-6; D is unresolved. Germline CDR1 reads SNHLY; CDR2 reads FYNNEI. Trimming took off 4 bases at V and 11 bases at J, with 9 bases between the two ends. This CDR3 spans 12 amino acids. The CDR3 here is CASSGAGAPLHF. CDR3 nucleotides: TGTGCCAGCAGTGGGGCAGGCGCACCCCTCCACTTT.

The chain uses TRBV28 and TRBJ2-1; 12 nucleotides line up with TRBD2. The V gene end was trimmed by 1 base and the J gene end by 1 base; junction bases not matched to a gene: 11. The CDR3 extends over 20 amino acids. From germline, CDR1 is MDHEN and CDR2 SYDVKM. In DNA form, the CDR3 reads TGTGCCAGCAGTTTATTCCCGGCCGCCACTAGCGGGGGGTCCTACAATGAGCAGTTCTTC. Residues: CASSLFPAATSGGSYNEQFF. The full variable domain, in which reference TRBV28 and TRBJ2-1 provide the parts outside the CDR3, is DVKVTQSSRYLVKRTGEKVFLECVQDMDHENMFWYRQDPGLGLRLIYFSYDVKMKEKGDIPEGYSVSREKKERFSLILESASTNQTSMYLCASSLFPAATSGGSYNEQFFGPGTRLTVL.

This chain links TRBV7-2 with TRBJ2-1; D remains unclear. The V gene's germline CDR1 is SGHTA and CDR2 FQGNSA. Trimming removed 2 bases at V and 10 bases at J, with 9 bases between. CDR3 length: 12 residues. The chain's CDR3 is CASSLFLLEQFF. Here the CDR3 DNA reads TGTGCCAGCAGCTTATTTCTTTTAGAGCAGTTCTTC.

The chain is built from TRBV11-2 and TRBJ2-7; TRBD1 aligns across 7 bases. Germline V gene lookup returns CDR1 SGHAT and CDR2 FQNNGV. CDR3 length equals 16 residues. V was pared by 5 bases and J by 1 base, with 11 bases of the junction left unmatched. This CDR3 reads CASSRGGQAGSYEQYF. Here the CDR3 DNA reads TGTGCCAGCAGCCGAGGTGGACAGGCTGGATCCTACGAGCAGTACTTC.

V usage is TRBV12-5 and J usage is TRBJ1-1, with no clear D. V lost 7 bases, J lost 3 bases, and 12 bases lay in between. Looked up from germline, CDR1 is LGHNT and CDR2 is FRNRAP. The CDR3 runs 13 residues. Here the CDR3 reads CASVLPRDTEAFF. As DNA, the CDR3 is TGTGCTAGTGTTCTCCCCCGGGACACTGAAGCTTTCTTT. Based on the CDR3 plus reference TRBV12-5 and TRBJ1-1, the full variable domain is DARVTQTPRHKVTEMGQEVTMRCQPILGHNTVFWYRQTMMQGLELLAYFRNRAPLDDSGMPKDRFSAEMPDATLATLKIQPSEPRDSAVYFCASVLPRDTEAFFGQGTRLTVV.

This clone has a handful of counts. The rearrangement joins TRBV10-3 to TRBJ2-4; TRBD1 matches 11 bases. Trimming removed 3 bases from V and 3 bases from J; junction bases left unmatched: 7. Germline CDR1 ENHRY, CDR2 SYGVKD. The CDR3 consists of 17 residues. The CDR3 reads CAISDGTGGTGKNIQYF. The CDR3 DNA sequence: TGTGCCATCAGTGACGGGACAGGGGGTACCGGCAAAAACATTCAGTACTTC.

V and J are TRBV5-1 and TRBJ2-2; TRBD1 matches at 8 bases. Unmatched junction bases numbered 9, after V lost 4 bases and J lost 7 bases. Germline V CDR1 and CDR2: SGHRS, YFSETQ. This CDR3 region has 15 residues. The CDR3 protein is CASSLDRGGIGELFF. In nucleotides, the CDR3 is TGCGCCAGCAGCCTTGACAGGGGCGGCATCGGGGAGCTGTTTTTT.

This clone was seen a few times. The chain links TRBV2 to TRBJ1-6, with TRBD1 as a possible D gene (6 bases). Deletions cut 7 bases from V and 10 bases from J, with 14 bases between. The CDR3 loop spans 13 amino acids. Germline V lookup: CDR1 SNHLY, CDR2 FYNNEI. CDR3 bases: TGTGCCAGCACTCCGGACAGAGAGTCACCCCTCCACTTT. It yields the protein CASTPDRESPLHF. Drawing the rest from reference TRBV2 and TRBJ1-6, the complete variable domain is EPEVTQTPSHQVTQMGQEVILRCVPISNHLYFYWYRQILGQKVEFLVSFYNNEISEKSEIFDDQFSVERPDGSNFTLKIRSTKLEDSAMYFCASTPDRESPLHFGNGTRLTVT.

The chain recombines TRBV4-3 with TRBJ2-7; D perhaps matches TRBD2 (5 bases). V was cut by 0 bases and J by 3 bases, with 12 bases left in between. There are 15 residues in the CDR3. CDR1 and CDR2 from the germline V gene are LGHNA and YSLEER. CDR3 protein: CASSQEASTSYEQYF. CDR3 DNA: TGCGCCAGCAGCCAAGAAGCTAGCACCAGCTACGAGCAGTACTTC.

The chain recombines TRBV6-6 with TRBJ2-7; weak D call: TRBD2 (7 bases). The germline V and J ends were trimmed by 8 bases and 6 bases, with 20 bases remaining between them. Germline V gene data show CDR1 as MNHNY and CDR2 as SVGAGI (reference sequence). The CDR3 sequence is 14 residues long. The CDR3 reads CASLLVWGGAEQYF. In DNA, the CDR3 is TGTGCCAGCCTCCTTGTGTGGGGGGGCGCCGAGCAGTACTTC.

This sequence joins TRBV12-3 or TRBV12-4 and TRBJ2-5, with no clear D. The V end lost 1 base, the J end lost 3 bases, and 6 bases lay between the germline ends. The CDR3 is 13 amino acids. This CDR3 reads CASSLGVKETQYF. DNA of the CDR3: TGTGCCAGCAGTTTAGGAGTTAAAGAGACCCAGTACTTC.

The chain has TRBV29-1 and TRBJ1-1; no reliable D call. The CDR3 length is 15 residues. Trimming stripped 4 bases from V and 0 bases from J, with 15 bases between. In germline, CDR1 is SQVTM, CDR2 ANQGSEA. For the CDR3, the DNA is TGCAGCGTTGGTGGGCGGGTGACGGTGAACACTGAAGCTTTCTTT. It yields the protein CSVGGRVTVNTEAFF.

CDR3 sequence: CASGKAGGTGELFF. As DNA, the CDR3 is TGTGCCAGCGGCAAAGCGGGGGGTACCGGGGAGCTGTTTTTT. J is TRBJ2-2 and V is TRBV7-8, with 9 bases matching TRBD2. CDR3 length: 14 amino acids. CDR1 and CDR2 (germline): SGHVS, FQNEAQ. The V and J ends lost 8 bases and 5 bases, in that order; junction bases with no gene match: 6. Full variable domain (remainder filled in from reference TRBV7-8 and TRBJ2-2): GAGVSQSPRYKVAKRGQDVALRCDPISGHVSLFWYQQALGQGPEFLTYFQNEAQLDKSGLPSDRFFAERPEGSVSTLKIQRTQQEDSAVYLCASGKAGGTGELFFGEGSRLTVL.

V usage is TRBV7-2 and J usage is TRBJ1-5; 8 bases are shared with TRBD1. The trim removed 4 bases at V and 0 bases at J, leaving 5 bases unmatched. The CDR3 is 16 amino acids. Germline assignment: CDR1 SGHTA and CDR2 FQGNSA. CDR3 residues: CASSSNRGYSNQPQHF. The DNA for the CDR3 is TGTGCCAGCAGCTCTAACAGGGGGTATAGCAATCAGCCCCAGCATTTT.

This chain uses TRBV4-1 with TRBJ1-2, with 7 bases that match TRBD1. Trimming removed 4 bases from V and 4 bases from J; junction bases left unmatched: 3. Germline V gives CDR1 MGHRA, CDR2 YSYEKL. The CDR3 runs 13 residues. The CDR3 is CASSPQGGYGYTF. CDR3 bases: TGCGCCAGCAGCCCCCAGGGGGGCTATGGCTACACCTTC.

CDR3 loop: CASSQSGTTGHTQYF. As DNA, the CDR3 is TGTGCCAGCAGCCAAAGCGGGACCACAGGTCATACGCAGTATTTT. This chain uses TRBV4-2 with TRBJ2-3; 7 nucleotides match TRBD2. Germline V lookup: CDR1 LGHNA, CDR2 YNFKEQ. The CDR3 spans 15 residues. The junction had 9 bases not matched to a gene; V was cut back by 2 bases and J by 7 bases.

The chain joins TRBV7-6 to TRBJ1-5; no definite D call. The ends were cut back, 5 bases at V and 5 bases at J, with 13 bases in the middle. The CDR3 consists of 14 residues. In germline, CDR1 is SGHVS, CDR2 FNYEAQ. The CDR3 DNA sequence: TGTGCCAGCAGCAAAGCTCCCGGGGATCAGCCCCAGCATTTT. As protein: CASSKAPGDQPQHF.

This sequence joins TRBV4-3 and TRBJ2-2; possibly TRBD1 for D (6 bases). Trimming shortened V by 0 bases and J by 2 bases, and 13 bases separated the two germline ends. The CDR3 totals 17 residues. From germline, CDR1 is LGHNA and CDR2 YSLEER. The CDR3 reads CASSQEGAGPNTGELFF. CDR3 coding DNA: TGCGCCAGCAGCCAAGAGGGGGCAGGGCCCAACACCGGGGAGCTGTTTTTT.

The rearrangement links TRBV7-6 to TRBJ2-2; TRBD2 matches at 10 bases. Trimming removed 5 bases from V and 4 bases from J; junction bases left unmatched: 10. The CDR3 loop spans 17 amino acids. Germline CDR1 and CDR2: SGHVS and FNYEAQ. CDR3 DNA: TGTGCCAGCAGCCCCGCAGCGGGGGGGCTTGGCACCGGGGAGCTGTTTTTT. This sequence encodes CASSPAAGGLGTGELFF.

The chain couples TRBV5-1 to TRBJ2-5; TRBD1 matches at 8 bases. CDR3 length: 16 amino acids. Trimming cost V 1 base and J 4 bases; bases outside gene matches: 9. CDR1 and CDR2 (germline): SGHRS, YFSETQ. The CDR3 region is CASSLNGQGLGETQYF. CDR3 nucleotide sequence: TGCGCCAGCAGCTTGAACGGACAGGGTTTGGGAGAGACCCAGTACTTC. The entire variable domain, with the rest obtained from reference TRBV5-1 and TRBJ2-5, is as follows: KAGVTQTPRYLIKTRGQQVTLSCSPISGHRSVSWYQQTPGQGLQFLFEYFSETQRNKGNFPGRFSGRQFSNSRSEMNVSTLELGDSALYLCASSLNGQGLGETQYFGPGTRLLVL.

The CDR3 is CASSVSVQGAQYF. As DNA, the CDR3 is TGTGCCAGCAGCGTATCAGTTCAGGGTGCGCAGTACTTC. The rearrangement links TRBV9 to TRBJ2-7; D may be TRBD1 (5 bases). Germline loops: CDR1 SGDLS, CDR2 YYNGEE. CDR3 length equals 13 residues. Trimming shortened V by 1 base and J by 9 bases, and 14 bases separated the two germline ends.